The TCR beta chain under discussion was sequenced for a study of early stage breast cancer tumors. Profiling relied on immunoSEQ multiplex PCR, and the TCRdb table lists in-frame clones only, not all of them. Of about 28,000 clones in the sample, roughly 81% are singletons; the top ten hold 4.5% to 5%. This CDR3 is built from 16 residues. The V and J ends lost 3 bases and 4 bases respectively, with 16 bases between them. Germline lookup yields CDR1 MGHRA and CDR2 YSYEKL. This chain links TRBV4-1 with TRBJ1-5, with a weak D call TRBD1 (5 bases). The receptor comes from a person in their 40s with breast cancer. Sequenced input: blood. This chain's CDR3 is CASSQMGTLGNQPQHF. CDR3 bases: TGCGCCAGCAGCCAGATGGGGACCCTGGGGAATCAGCCCCAGCATTTT.